The entry below gives a single TCR beta chain sequence along with its context. This clonotype was counted only a few times. Its recognized antigen is unknown. No base quality values were provided; no much bigger clone lies one nucleotide off. The data are from a study of T-cell memory formation after mild COVID-19 (dated by TCRdb to the early 2020s). At the level of the whole study: Most TCR sequence clusters were specific to one of the two donors. Longitudinal TCRalpha and TCRbeta repertoire sequencing tracked T-cell clones expanding and contracting after mild COVID-19 in a couple of donors. The cohort comprised two young, previously healthy adult volunteers, one female and one male. The paper as a whole reports these results and caveats: Only a couple of mild cases were covered by the study, and larger cohorts that include severe cases with pre-infection samples were considered necessary. Contracting CD4+ clones appeared mostly in the CM and EM memory subsets, whereas CD8+ clones were enriched in EMRA. Some responding clones were found in pre-infection memory, which suggests that pre-existing cross-reactive memory T cells took part in the SARS-CoV-2 response. Whether the second-wave clones peaking on day 37 were SARS-CoV-2 specific was not confirmed. Balanced CD4/CD8 phenotypes were observed for clones contracting from day 15 to 85, whereas a bias towards CD4+ was observed for a second wave of clones expanding from day 15 to 37.

PBMCs were isolated by Ficoll-Paque density gradient centrifugation. The sequencer listed for this sample is Illumina NovaSeq 6000. cDNA libraries for TCRalpha and TCRbeta were prepared by 5'RACE using constant-segment primers, with sample barcodes and unique molecular identifiers added. Trizol reagent was used to extract RNA from every sample. Library amplification was performed in two PCR steps, and a second sample barcode and Illumina TruSeq adapters were introduced in the second step. Libraries were sequenced on an Illumina NovaSeq with 2 x 150 bp paired-end reads. Per the authors' processing: Reads were demultiplexed and collapsed into UMI-guided consensus sequences with migec v1.2.7. Using mixcr v2.1.11, UMI consensuses were aligned to TRA and TRB V and J templates and then assembled into clonotypes. Clonotypes were classified as expanded or contracted when called significant by both edgeR and NoisET, with noise models trained on biological replicates. For edgeR calls, the cutoffs were a false discovery rate-adjusted p below 0.01 and a log2 fold-change threshold of 1. As an exploratory analysis of dynamics, max-normalized trajectories of the 1000 most abundant clonotypes were examined by PCA with hierarchical clustering. Each responding clone was given a CD4 or CD8 phenotype based on the CD4+ and CD8+ repertoires, which had been sequenced separately. The public sequencing data were trimmed at Q25 with fastp and processed into clonotypes with MiXCR by TCRdb, which kept only in-frame beta chains. CDR3 protein sequences are deduplicated, and each keeps its most common genes and DNA. These V and J calls derive from TCRdb rather than the authors' analysis. This sample gives 470,000 or so distinct CDR3 sequences in total; 15% to 25% of them show up just once. 7.5% to 9.5% of the sample is in the top ten clones.

The receptor's source is an adult woman who had mild COVID-19 (a few samples of this study predate the infection). The sample titles of this study are shuffled in the database, so cell type and time point are left out; the donor was told from shared clones. The specimen sequenced was PBMCs or a T cell subset sorted from them (not recorded which).

CDR3 loop: CASSLAPGTGAGGYTF. The nucleotide sequence is TGTGCCAGCAGCTTAGCCCCCGGGACAGGGGCGGGTGGCTACACCTTC. The chain employs TRBV7-2 and TRBJ1-2; 10 bases in the middle match TRBD1. Counted from cysteine to phenylalanine, this CDR3 has 16 amino acids. Just the 48-base CDR3 DNA is kept, in frame starting at base 1. Via the germline V gene, CDR1 is SGHTA and CDR2 FQGNSA. The germline V end is reduced by 0 bases and the J end by 7 bases; junction bases left unmatched: 8.